These 3 T cell receptor beta chains came from one sample sequenced in a study of T-cell reconstitution after alpha-beta-depleted transplantation in children. Unique molecular identifiers featured in how the TCRbeta library was prepared. One entry per CDR3 protein results from TCRdb running MiXCR on the PCR reads. The profile shows around 450,000 distinct CDR3 sequences, 43% of them singletons. The sequencing used PBMCs, collected before TCRalphabeta/CD19-depleted stem cell transplant. The receptors stem from a girl aged 2 to 10 with aplastic anemia, due to receive a stem cell transplant.

The chain combines TRBV7-2 with TRBJ2-7; D unclear. The CDR3 loop spans 11 amino acids. From germline, CDR1 is SGHTA and CDR2 FQGNSA. V was trimmed by 4 bases and J by 4 bases, leaving 5 bases between them. In nucleotides, the CDR3 is TGTGCCAGCAGCTCGATGTACGAGCAGTACTTC. Translated: CASSSMYEQYF.

In this sample, this clonotype turned up many times. The chain links TRBV5-1 to TRBJ2-6, with D maybe TRBD1 (5 bases). The germline V gene encodes CDR1 SGHRS and CDR2 YFSETQ. Trimming cost V 0 bases and J 0 bases, with 10 bases left between them. The CDR3 is made up of 17 amino acids. CDR3 sequence reads: CASSLADSSSGANVLTF. DNA of the CDR3: TGCGCCAGCAGCTTGGCCGACAGTAGCTCTGGGGCCAACGTCCTGACTTTC.

This clonotype was found once. The rearrangement uses TRBV15 and TRBJ2-3; 10 bases fit TRBD2. With V trimmed by 8 bases and J by 6 bases, 14 bases remained unmatched. Germline CDR1 LNHNV, CDR2 YYDKDF (reference sequence). The CDR3 contains 16 residues. For the CDR3, the DNA is TGTGCCACCGAGGATTTTTGGGCTAGCGGGGGTGATACGCAGTATTTT. Its translation is CATEDFWASGGDTQYF.